This record looks at one T cell receptor (beta chain) sequence and its context. Measured with immunoSEQ multiplex PCR; TCRdb has only the in-frame clones, and not every one. The repertoire consists of approximately 130,000 clones, with roughly 90% occurring once and the leading ten covering 1.5% to 2%. This entry is derived from a study of T cell responses to AZD1222 COVID-19 vaccine. CDR3 size: 18 residues. Germline CDR1 SGHRS, CDR2 YFSETQ. After removal of 3 bases from V and 5 bases from J, the junction contained 11 bases not matched to a gene. This chain links TRBV5-1 with TRBJ2-1, with 13 positions matching TRBD2. The clonotype was recovered from an adult in good health. The sequencing used peripheral blood, collected on day 0 of AZD1222 vaccination. CDR3 residues: CASSSGLAGEGGNNEQFF. Here the CDR3 DNA reads TGCGCCAGCAGCTCTGGACTAGCGGGAGAAGGAGGTAACAATGAGCAGTTCTTC.